The T cell receptor beta chain described here comes from a study of STAT3 mutations in large granular lymphocyte leukemia. Study-wide context: Immunosuppressive therapy was given to more than half of T-LGLL patients.

V lost 6 bases and J lost 0; bases outside the gene matches: 5. CDR3 length equals 15 residues. CDR1 and CDR2 from the germline V gene are MNHEY and SMNVEV (reference sequence). Worth noting for this clone: What it binds is not known.

Each sample's TCRbeta library yielded on average approximately 41,000 productive templates. TCRdb's copy holds only in-frame clones and misses some; the assay was immunoSEQ multiplex PCR. The sample yields approximately 12,000 clones, under 95% seen once. Study conclusions and caveats: After therapy, about 30% of the 18 patients switched clonotypes, all new clones STAT3 wild type. At least one immunodominant TCR beta clonotype appeared in every T-cell large granular lymphocyte leukemia patient. Some patients had dominant TCR clones larger than their STAT3 mutant burden.

The chain is built from TRBV27 and TRBJ2-3, with 8 bases that match TRBD2. The sample consisted of peripheral blood mononuclear cells. The receptor comes from a man aged 35-49 years with T-cell large granular lymphocyte leukemia. Some clones in this sample may be carry-over from other donors' samples. Here the CDR3 DNA reads TGTGCCAGCAGGCCAGCGGGGGTTAGCACAGATACGCAGTATTTT. Its translation is CASRPAGVSTDTQYF.